A selection of T cell receptor beta chains follows, all from one sample in a study of cytomegalovirus exposure and HLA in healthy donors. Sequenced by immunoSEQ multiplex PCR; TCRdb stores in-frame clones only, minus some. The sample contains roughly 160,000 clones, approximately 71% of which appear only once. Material: PBMCs. Receptors were obtained from a woman under 30 in good health and CMV-seropositive. Each CDR3 is given with its conserved first and last residue. A D gene is named only where the DNA matches it firmly. Clone size is given for some rows only: seen once, a few or many times, or a class if the clone is expanded.

>.|TRBV27|TRBJ2-1|.
CASSLVGEIYNEQFF
TGTGCCAGCAGTTTAGTAGGGGAAATCTACAATGAGCAGTTCTTC
>.|TRBV27|TRBJ2-6|TRBD1
CASSRYAGGDNVLTF
TGTGCCAGCAGTAGGTACGCAGGGGGTGACAACGTCCTGACTTTC
>.|TRBV7-8|TRBJ2-5|TRBD2
CASSLSGGLETQYF
TGTGCCAGCAGCTTAAGCGGGGGGCTCGAGACCCAGTACTTC
>.|TRBV25-1|TRBJ1-6|.
CASTGQGLNSPLHF
TGTGCCAGCACAGGTCAGGGACTCAATTCACCCCTCCACTTT
>.|TRBV2|TRBJ2-7|.
CASSERTVSYEQYF
TGTGCCAGCAGTGAAAGGACAGTCTCCTACGAGCAGTACTTC
>few|TRBV9|TRBJ2-3|.
CASSVGGGGTDTQYF
TGTGCCAGCAGCGTAGGAGGGGGGGGCACAGATACGCAGTATTTT
>once|TRBV5-1|TRBJ1-2|TRBD1
CASSSRGDRKYGYTF
TGCGCCAGCAGCTCGAGAGGGGACAGGAAATATGGCTACACCTTC
>.|TRBV11-1|TRBJ2-7|.
CASSTTGEYEQYF
TGTGCCAGCAGCACCACGGGGGAGTACGAGCAGTACTTC
>.|TRBV11-2|TRBJ2-3|.
CASSLDPGPTDTQYF
TGTGCCAGCAGCTTAGATCCTGGCCCCACAGATACGCAGTATTTT
>.|TRBV7-9|TRBJ1-4|TRBD1
CASSPGQGALRTNEKLFF
TGTGCCAGCAGCCCGGGACAGGGGGCCCTAAGGACTAATGAAAAACTGTTTTTT
>.|TRBV7-9|TRBJ2-7|.
CASSLGTTYEQYF
TGTGCCAGCAGCTTAGGTACAACCTACGAGCAGTACTTC
>.|TRBV18|TRBJ2-7|.
CASSSNTYEQYF
TGTGCCAGCTCATCAAACACCTACGAGCAGTACTTC
>.|TRBV19|TRBJ1-2|.
CASSIGETILLYGYTF
TGTGCCAGTAGTATTGGTGAGACAATACTTCTCTATGGCTACACCTTC
>once|TRBV18|TRBJ2-7|.
CASSPRVSYEQYF
TGTGCCAGCTCACCTCGGGTCTCCTACGAGCAGTACTTC
>.|TRBV19|TRBJ2-1|.
CASSRERSYNEQFF
TGTGCCAGTAGTCGGGAACGCTCCTACAATGAGCAGTTCTTC
>.|TRBV5-4|TRBJ2-3|TRBD2
CASSATSGPLSQYF
TGTGCCAGCAGCGCGACTAGCGGCCCCTTGTCGCAGTATTTT
>.|TRBV27|TRBJ1-5|.
CASSLQGFDQPQHF
TGTGCCAGCAGTTTACAGGGGTTCGATCAGCCCCAGCATTTT
>once|TRBV14|TRBJ2-3|TRBD2
CASSHLTGGTDTQYF
TGTGCCAGCAGTCACCTTACGGGGGGGACGGATACGCAGTATTTT
>.|TRBV11-2|TRBJ1-3|TRBD1
CASSLYGTVTSGNTIYF
TGTGCCAGCAGCTTATATGGGACAGTAACCTCTGGAAACACCATATATTTT
>.|TRBV30|TRBJ1-3|TRBD1
CAWSVSFRTGSTGNTIYF
TGTGCCTGGAGTGTATCTTTCCGGACAGGGTCAACTGGAAACACCATATATTTT
>.|TRBV5-5|TRBJ2-2|TRBD2
CASSSGLAGGPGELFF
TGTGCCAGCAGCTCTGGACTAGCGGGGGGGCCCGGGGAGCTGTTTTTT
>.|TRBV5-4|TRBJ2-5|TRBD1
CASTPGGFQETQYF
TGTGCCAGCACCCCAGGGGGCTTCCAAGAGACCCAGTACTTC
>.|TRBV6-6|TRBJ2-7|.
CASTQGTVQEQYF
TGTGCCAGCACTCAGGGGACGGTGCAGGAGCAGTACTTC
>.|TRBV27|TRBJ2-3|.
CASSLSIRQGGTDTQYF
TGTGCCAGCAGTTTATCCATCCGGCAGGGTGGCACAGATACGCAGTATTTT
>few|TRBV19|TRBJ1-4|.
CASSMVQPNEKLFF
TGTGCCAGTAGTATGGTACAGCCTAATGAAAAACTGTTTTTT
>.|TRBV6-5|TRBJ2-7|.
CASSPAPDSSYEQYF
TGTGCCAGCAGCCCGGCCCCGGACAGCTCCTACGAGCAGTACTTC
>.|TRBV4-2|TRBJ1-2|.
CASSQESTGRYGYTF
TGTGCCAGCAGCCAAGAGTCAACAGGGCGCTATGGCTACACCTTC
>.|TRBV11-2|TRBJ1-2|.
CASSSHRTGTTNYGYTF
TGTGCCAGCAGCTCACATCGAACAGGGACTACTAACTATGGCTACACCTTC
>.|TRBV30|TRBJ1-6|TRBD1
CAWLGQGLSPLHF
TGTGCCTGGCTGGGACAGGGTCTTTCACCCCTCCACTTT
>.|TRBV7-9|TRBJ1-1|TRBD1
CASSPQSGGHTEAFF
TGTGCCAGCAGCCCTCAGTCAGGGGGCCACACTGAAGCTTTCTTT
>.|TRBV10-3|TRBJ2-4|TRBD1
CAISESTGTGLAKNIQYF
TGTGCCATCAGTGAGTCTACCGGGACAGGGCTAGCCAAAAACATTCAGTACTTC
>once|TRBV7-9|TRBJ2-1|TRBD1
CASSLDRGREQFF
TGTGCCAGCAGCTTAGACAGGGGTAGGGAGCAGTTCTTC
>.|TRBV30|TRBJ2-3|.
CAWRQALTDTQYF
TGTGCCTGGCGGCAGGCCCTCACAGATACGCAGTATTTT
>.|TRBV7-9|TRBJ2-7|.
CASRMRDISHEQYF
TGTGCCAGCAGGATGAGGGATATTTCCCACGAGCAGTACTTC
>.|TRBV5-1|TRBJ2-5|.
CASSLEGGGPMYF
TGCGCCAGCAGCTTGGAAGGCGGGGGCCCTATGTACTTC
>.|TRBV9|TRBJ2-5|.
CASSVDRGETQYF
TGTGCCAGCAGCGTAGATCGGGGAGAGACCCAGTACTTC
>.|TRBV18|TRBJ2-7|.
CASSPLVQVDYEQYF
TGTGCCAGCTCACCCTTAGTACAGGTGGATTACGAGCAGTACTTC
>few|TRBV6-5|TRBJ2-7|TRBD1
CASSRTGKGTGEQYF
TGTGCCAGCAGCAGGACAGGGAAAGGGACGGGGGAGCAGTACTTC
>.|TRBV5-1|TRBJ1-5|.
CASSIDRPDQPQHF
TGCGCCAGCAGCATCGACAGGCCTGACCAGCCCCAGCATTTT
>.|TRBV7-9|TRBJ2-5|.
CASSKEGRQETQYF
TGTGCCAGCAGTAAAGAAGGGAGGCAAGAGACCCAGTACTTC
>.|TRBV10-3|TRBJ2-7|TRBD1
CAISESTGGSYEQYF
TGTGCCATCAGTGAGTCGACAGGGGGATCATACGAGCAGTACTTC
>.|TRBV6-1|TRBJ2-7|.
CATQKVARTLYEQYF
TGTGCCACGCAAAAAGTAGCGCGGACCCTATACGAGCAGTACTTC
>once|TRBV28|TRBJ2-5|TRBD2
CASSSLWGGEETQYF
TGTGCCAGCAGTTCCCTTTGGGGGGGAGAAGAGACCCAGTACTTC
>.|TRBV9|TRBJ2-2|.
CASSVWWGPEDGTGELFF
TGTGCCAGCAGCGTATGGTGGGGGCCGGAGGACGGTACCGGGGAGCTGTTTTTT
>.|TRBV29-1|TRBJ2-7|.
CSAWGRGIEQYF
TGCAGCGCGTGGGGAAGGGGGATCGAGCAGTACTTC
>.|TRBV9|TRBJ2-1|TRBD2
CASSGSGGPNEQFF
TGTGCCAGCAGCGGCAGCGGGGGGCCCAATGAGCAGTTCTTC
>.|TRBV7-2|TRBJ2-1|TRBD2
CASSLALAEYNEQFF
TGTGCCAGCAGCTTAGCCCTAGCGGAATACAATGAGCAGTTCTTC
>once|TRBV5-1|TRBJ1-6|TRBD1
CASSPGQRNSPLHF
TGCGCCAGCAGCCCGGGACAGAGGAATTCACCCCTCCACTTT
>.|TRBV7-9|TRBJ2-7|.
CASRLTPGYEQYF
TGTGCCAGCAGACTCACGCCGGGGTACGAGCAGTACTTC
>.|TRBV5-8|TRBJ2-7|TRBD1
CASSLHRGTYEQYF
TGTGCCAGCAGCTTGCACAGGGGGACCTACGAGCAGTACTTC
>.|TRBV2|TRBJ1-2|TRBD1
CASSTIHRGVEGYTF
TGTGCCAGCTCAACGATACACAGGGGGGTAGAGGGCTACACCTTC
>.|TRBV2|TRBJ2-7|.
CASSEWGRAGAQYF
TGTGCCAGCAGTGAATGGGGCAGGGCCGGCGCGCAGTACTTC
>.|TRBV7-2|TRBJ1-1|.
CASSLAGGMNTEAFF
TGTGCCAGCAGCTTAGCAGGGGGAATGAACACTGAAGCTTTCTTT
>.|TRBV7-7|TRBJ2-1|TRBD2
CASSRILAGGSNEQFF
TGTGCTAGCAGCCGGATACTAGCGGGGGGGAGCAATGAGCAGTTCTTC
>once|TRBV4-1|TRBJ1-6|TRBD1
CASSPSQGVTYNSPLHF
TGCGCCAGCAGCCCCTCGCAGGGGGTAACCTATAATTCACCCCTCCACTTT
>.|TRBV5-4|TRBJ2-3|TRBD2
CASSFRGEDTDTQYF
TGTGCCAGCAGCTTTCGGGGGGAGGACACAGATACGCAGTATTTT
>few|TRBV29-1|TRBJ1-1|.
CSASRGSEAFF
TGCAGCGCGAGCCGGGGTTCTGAAGCTTTCTTT